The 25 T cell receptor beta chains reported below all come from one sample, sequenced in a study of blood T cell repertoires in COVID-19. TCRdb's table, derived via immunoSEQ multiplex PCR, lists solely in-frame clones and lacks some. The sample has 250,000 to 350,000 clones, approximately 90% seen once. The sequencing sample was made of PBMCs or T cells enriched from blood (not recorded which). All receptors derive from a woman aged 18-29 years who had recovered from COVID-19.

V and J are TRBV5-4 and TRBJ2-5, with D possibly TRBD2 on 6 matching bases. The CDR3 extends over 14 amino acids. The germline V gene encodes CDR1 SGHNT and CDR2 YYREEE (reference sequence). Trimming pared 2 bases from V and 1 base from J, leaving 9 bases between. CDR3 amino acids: CASSLPLAQETQYF. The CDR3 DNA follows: TGTGCCAGCAGCTTACCACTAGCCCAAGAGACCCAGTACTTC.

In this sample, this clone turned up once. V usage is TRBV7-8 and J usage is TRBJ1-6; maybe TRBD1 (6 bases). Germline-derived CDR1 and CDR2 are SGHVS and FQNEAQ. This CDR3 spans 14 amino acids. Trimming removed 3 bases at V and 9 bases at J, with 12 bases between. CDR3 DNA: TGTGCCAGCAGCTTCGGGACATTCGCTTCACCCCTCCACTTT. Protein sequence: CASSFGTFASPLHF. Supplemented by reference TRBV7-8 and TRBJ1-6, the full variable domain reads GAGVSQSPRYKVAKRGQDVALRCDPISGHVSLFWYQQALGQGPEFLTYFQNEAQLDKSGLPSDRFFAERPEGSVSTLKIQRTQQEDSAVYLCASSFGTFASPLHFGNGTRLTVT.

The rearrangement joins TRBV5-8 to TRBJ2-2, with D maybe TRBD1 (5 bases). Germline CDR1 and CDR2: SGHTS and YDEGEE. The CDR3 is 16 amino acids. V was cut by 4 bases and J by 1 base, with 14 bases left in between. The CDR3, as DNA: TGTGCCAGCAGCCGGGCTACAAGGGGGAACACCGGGGAGCTGTTTTTT. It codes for CASSRATRGNTGELFF.

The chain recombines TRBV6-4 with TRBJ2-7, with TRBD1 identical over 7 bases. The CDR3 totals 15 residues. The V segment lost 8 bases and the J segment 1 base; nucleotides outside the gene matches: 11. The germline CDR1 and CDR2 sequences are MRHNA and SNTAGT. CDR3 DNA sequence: TGTGCCAGCCTGAAACAGGGGTACCGATCCTACGAGCAGTACTTC. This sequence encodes CASLKQGYRSYEQYF.

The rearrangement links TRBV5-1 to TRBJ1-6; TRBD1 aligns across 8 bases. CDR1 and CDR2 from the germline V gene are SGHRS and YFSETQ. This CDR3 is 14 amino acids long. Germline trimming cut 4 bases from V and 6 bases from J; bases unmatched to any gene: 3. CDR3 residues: CASSGTGPNSPLHF. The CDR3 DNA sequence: TGCGCCAGCAGCGGGACAGGACCTAATTCACCCCTCCACTTT.

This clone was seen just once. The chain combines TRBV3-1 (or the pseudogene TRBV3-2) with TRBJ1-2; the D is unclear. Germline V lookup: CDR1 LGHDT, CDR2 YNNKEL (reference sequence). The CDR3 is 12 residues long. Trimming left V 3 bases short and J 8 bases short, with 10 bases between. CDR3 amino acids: CASSQGLLGYTF. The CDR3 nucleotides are TGTGCCAGCAGCCAGGGCCTCCTGGGCTACACCTTC.

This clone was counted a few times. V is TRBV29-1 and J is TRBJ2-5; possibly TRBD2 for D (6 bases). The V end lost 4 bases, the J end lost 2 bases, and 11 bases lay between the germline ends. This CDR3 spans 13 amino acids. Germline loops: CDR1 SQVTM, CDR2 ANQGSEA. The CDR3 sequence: CSVAGRRQETQYF. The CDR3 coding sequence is TGCAGCGTTGCTGGGAGGAGACAAGAGACCCAGTACTTC.

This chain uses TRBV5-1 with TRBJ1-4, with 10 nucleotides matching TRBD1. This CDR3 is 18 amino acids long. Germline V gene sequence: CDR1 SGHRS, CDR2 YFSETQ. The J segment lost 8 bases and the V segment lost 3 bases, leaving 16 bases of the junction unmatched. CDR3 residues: CASSWTFRDRGSGEKLFF. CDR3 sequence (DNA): TGCGCCAGCAGCTGGACCTTCCGGGACAGGGGTTCAGGAGAAAAACTGTTTTTT.

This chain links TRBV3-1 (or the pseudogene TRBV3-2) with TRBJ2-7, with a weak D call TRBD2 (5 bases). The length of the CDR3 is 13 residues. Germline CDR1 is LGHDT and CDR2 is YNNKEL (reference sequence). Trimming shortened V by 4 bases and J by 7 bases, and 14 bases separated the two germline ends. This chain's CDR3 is CASSPMRVGEQYF. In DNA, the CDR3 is TGTGCCAGCAGCCCTATGAGGGTTGGGGAGCAGTACTTC.

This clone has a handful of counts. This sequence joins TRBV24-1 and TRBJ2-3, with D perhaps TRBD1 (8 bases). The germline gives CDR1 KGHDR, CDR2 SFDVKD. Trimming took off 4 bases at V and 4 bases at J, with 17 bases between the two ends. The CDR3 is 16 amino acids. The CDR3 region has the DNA TGTGCCACCAGTGACCCGACAGGGGAGGGTTCAGATACGCAGTATTTT. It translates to CATSDPTGEGSDTQYF.

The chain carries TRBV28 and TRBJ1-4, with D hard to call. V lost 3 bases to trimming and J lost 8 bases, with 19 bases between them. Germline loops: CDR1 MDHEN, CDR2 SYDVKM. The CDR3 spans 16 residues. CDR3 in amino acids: CASSFRVGGLEEKLFF. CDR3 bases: TGTGCCAGCAGTTTTAGGGTCGGCGGGCTTGAGGAAAAACTGTTTTTT.

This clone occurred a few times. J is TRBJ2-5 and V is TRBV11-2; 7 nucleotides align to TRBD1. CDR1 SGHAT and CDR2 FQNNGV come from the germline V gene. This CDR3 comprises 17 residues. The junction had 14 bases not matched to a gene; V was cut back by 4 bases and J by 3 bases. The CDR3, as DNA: TGTGCCAGCAGCTCCGAACCCACCGGGACAGCCGAAGAGACCCAGTACTTC. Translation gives CASSSEPTGTAEETQYF.

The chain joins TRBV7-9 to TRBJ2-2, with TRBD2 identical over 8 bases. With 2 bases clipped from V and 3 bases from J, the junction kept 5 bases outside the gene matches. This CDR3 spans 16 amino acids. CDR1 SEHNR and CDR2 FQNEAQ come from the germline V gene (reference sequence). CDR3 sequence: CASSLFSAGDTGELFF. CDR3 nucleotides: TGTGCCAGCAGCTTATTCTCAGCGGGGGACACCGGGGAGCTGTTTTTT.

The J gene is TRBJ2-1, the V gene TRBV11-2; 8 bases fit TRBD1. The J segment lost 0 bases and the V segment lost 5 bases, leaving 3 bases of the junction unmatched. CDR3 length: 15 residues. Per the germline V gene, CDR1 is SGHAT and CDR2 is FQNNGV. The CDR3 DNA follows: TGTGCCAGCAGCCGAACAGGGGGCTCCTACAATGAGCAGTTCTTC. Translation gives CASSRTGGSYNEQFF.

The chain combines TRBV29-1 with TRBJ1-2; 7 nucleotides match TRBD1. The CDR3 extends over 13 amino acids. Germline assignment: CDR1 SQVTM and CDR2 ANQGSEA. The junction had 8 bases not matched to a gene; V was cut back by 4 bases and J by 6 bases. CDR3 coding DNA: TGCAGCGTTGGGAGCAGGGGGGATCATGGCTACACCTTC. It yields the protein CSVGSRGDHGYTF.

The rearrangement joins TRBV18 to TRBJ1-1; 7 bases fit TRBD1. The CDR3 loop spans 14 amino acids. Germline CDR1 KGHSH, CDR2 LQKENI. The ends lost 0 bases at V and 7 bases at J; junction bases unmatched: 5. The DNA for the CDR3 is TGTGCCAGCTCACCACCGACAGGGTCTATTGAAGCTTTCTTT. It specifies CASSPPTGSIEAFF.

The CDR3 nucleotides are TGTGCCAGCAGCCGGCGAGGGGGTCACACAGATACGCAGTATTTT. As protein: CASSRRGGHTDTQYF. The chain combines TRBV5-4 with TRBJ2-3, with D possibly being TRBD1 (6 bases). V lost 4 bases to trimming and J lost 2 bases, with 14 bases between them. Germline V lookup: CDR1 SGHNT, CDR2 YYREEE (reference sequence). The CDR3 sequence is 15 residues long.

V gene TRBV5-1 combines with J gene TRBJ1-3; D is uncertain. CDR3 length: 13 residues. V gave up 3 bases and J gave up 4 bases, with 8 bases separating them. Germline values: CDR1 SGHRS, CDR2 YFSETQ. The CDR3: CASSSRLGNTIYF. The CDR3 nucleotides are TGCGCCAGCAGCTCTCGGTTGGGAAACACCATATATTTT.

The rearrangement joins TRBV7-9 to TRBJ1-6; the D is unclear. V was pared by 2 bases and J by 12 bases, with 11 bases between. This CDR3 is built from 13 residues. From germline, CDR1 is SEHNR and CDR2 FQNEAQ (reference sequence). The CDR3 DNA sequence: TGTGCCAGCAGCTTAAACGGCGGGGAACCCCTCCACTTT. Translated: CASSLNGGEPLHF.

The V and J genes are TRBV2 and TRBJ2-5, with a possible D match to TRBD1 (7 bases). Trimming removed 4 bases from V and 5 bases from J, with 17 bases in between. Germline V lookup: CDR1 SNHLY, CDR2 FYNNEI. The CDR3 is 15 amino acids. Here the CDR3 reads CASSVGGRGKETQYF. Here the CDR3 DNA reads TGTGCCAGCAGTGTGGGAGGCAGGGGGAAGGAGACCCAGTACTTC. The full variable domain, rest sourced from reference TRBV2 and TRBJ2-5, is EPEVTQTPSHQVTQMGQEVILRCVPISNHLYFYWYRQILGQKVEFLVSFYNNEISEKSEIFDDQFSVERPDGSNFTLKIRSTKLEDSAMYFCASSVGGRGKETQYFGPGTRLLVL.

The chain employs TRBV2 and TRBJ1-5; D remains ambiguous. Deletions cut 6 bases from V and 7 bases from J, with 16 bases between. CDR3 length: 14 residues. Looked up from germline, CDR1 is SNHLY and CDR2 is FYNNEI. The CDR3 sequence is CASSVERTVQPQHF. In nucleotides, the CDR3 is TGTGCCAGCAGCGTTGAACGGACTGTACAGCCCCAGCATTTT. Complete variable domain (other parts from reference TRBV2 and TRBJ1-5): EPEVTQTPSHQVTQMGQEVILRCVPISNHLYFYWYRQILGQKVEFLVSFYNNEISEKSEIFDDQFSVERPDGSNFTLKIRSTKLEDSAMYFCASSVERTVQPQHFGDGTRLSIL.

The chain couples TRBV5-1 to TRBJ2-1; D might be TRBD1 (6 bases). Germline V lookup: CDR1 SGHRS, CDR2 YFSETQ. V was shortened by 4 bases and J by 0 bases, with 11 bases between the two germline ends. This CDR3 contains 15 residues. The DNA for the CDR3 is TGCGCCAGCAGCCCGCAGGACAGCTCCTACAATGAGCAGTTCTTC. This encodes CASSPQDSSYNEQFF.

As DNA, the CDR3 is TGTGCCTGGAGTCCCGGGACTAGCGATGAGCAGTTCTTC. Its translation: CAWSPGTSDEQFF. The rearrangement joins TRBV30 to TRBJ2-1; 10 nucleotides agree with TRBD2. CDR1 and CDR2 from the germline V gene are GTSNPN and SVGIG (reference sequence). This CDR3 spans 13 amino acids. V gave up 2 bases and J gave up 8 bases; unmatched junction bases: 3.

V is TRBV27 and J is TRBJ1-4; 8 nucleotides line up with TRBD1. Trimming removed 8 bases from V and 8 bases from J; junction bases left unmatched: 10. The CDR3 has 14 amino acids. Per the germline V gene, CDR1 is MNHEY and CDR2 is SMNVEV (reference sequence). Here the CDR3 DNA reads TGTGCCAGCGCCCCCGGGACAGGTCAGGAAAAACTGTTTTTT. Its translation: CASAPGTGQEKLFF.

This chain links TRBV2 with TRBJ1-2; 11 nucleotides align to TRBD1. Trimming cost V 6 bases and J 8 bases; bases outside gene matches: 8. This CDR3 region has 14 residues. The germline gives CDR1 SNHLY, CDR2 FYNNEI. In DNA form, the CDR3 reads TGTGCCAGCAGCATTGACCGGGACAGGGGGGGCTACACCTTC. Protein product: CASSIDRDRGGYTF.